This TCR beta chain was captured in a study of T cell responses to AZD1222 COVID-19 vaccine. CDR3 length equals 12 residues. Deletions cut 3 bases from V and 9 bases from J, with 10 bases between. CDR1 MNHEY and CDR2 SMNVEV come from the germline V gene (reference sequence). A remark on this clone: Its specificity is unknown.

Data came from immunoSEQ multiplex PCR; TCRdb stores just in-frame clones and leaves some out. The table shows some 140,000 clones, with roughly 89% occurring only once. General study points: Regions 160-218 and 743-854 dominated among vaccine-associated CD4 TCRs spanning spike. Donors were mostly white British, more females; clonal diversity possibly underestimated. Reports indicate that nearly half of spike-specific TCRs are directed at unmutated variant regions.

This chain links TRBV27 with TRBJ2-3; D gene uncertain. Sequencing was performed on peripheral blood, taken on day 0 of AZD1222 vaccination. This clonotype was sampled from an adult in good health. The CDR3 loop reads CASSFRAGTQYF. For the CDR3, the DNA is TGTGCCAGCAGTTTTAGGGCAGGAACGCAGTATTTT.